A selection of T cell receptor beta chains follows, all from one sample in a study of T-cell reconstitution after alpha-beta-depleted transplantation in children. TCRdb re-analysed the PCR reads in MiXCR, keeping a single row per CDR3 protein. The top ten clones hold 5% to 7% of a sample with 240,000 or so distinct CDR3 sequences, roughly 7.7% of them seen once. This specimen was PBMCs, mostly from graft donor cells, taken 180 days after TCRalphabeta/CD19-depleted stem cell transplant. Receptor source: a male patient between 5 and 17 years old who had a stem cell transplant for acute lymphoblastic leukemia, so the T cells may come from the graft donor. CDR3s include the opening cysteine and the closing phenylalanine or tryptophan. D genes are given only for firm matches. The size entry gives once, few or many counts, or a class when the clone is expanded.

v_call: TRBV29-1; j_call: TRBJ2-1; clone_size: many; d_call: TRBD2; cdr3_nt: TGCAGCGTTGTCATACTAGCGGCTTACAATGAGCAGTTCTTC; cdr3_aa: CSVVILAAYNEQFF
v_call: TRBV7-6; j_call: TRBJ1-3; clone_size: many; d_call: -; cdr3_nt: TGTGCCAGCAGCTTAGTTCCAGGCGGCAACTCTGGAAACACCATATATTTT; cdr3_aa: CASSLVPGGNSGNTIYF
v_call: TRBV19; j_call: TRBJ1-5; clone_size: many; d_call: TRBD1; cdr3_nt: TGTGCCAGTACTAAGGGGGCGTGGAATCAGCCCCAGCATTTT; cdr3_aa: CASTKGAWNQPQHF
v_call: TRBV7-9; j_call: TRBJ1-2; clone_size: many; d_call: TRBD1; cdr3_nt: TGTGCCAGCAGCGCGGGACAGAACTATGGCTACACCTTC; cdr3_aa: CASSAGQNYGYTF
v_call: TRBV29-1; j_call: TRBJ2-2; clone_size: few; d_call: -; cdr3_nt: TGCAGCGTTGACCTAGAGGGGACCCCGGACACCGGGGAGCTGTTTTTT; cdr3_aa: CSVDLEGTPDTGELFF
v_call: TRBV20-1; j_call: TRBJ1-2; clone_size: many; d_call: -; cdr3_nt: TGCAGTGCTACGTGGACAGCTTATGGCTACACCTTC; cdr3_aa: CSATWTAYGYTF
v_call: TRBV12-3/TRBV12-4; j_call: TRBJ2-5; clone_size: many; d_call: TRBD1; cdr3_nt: TGTGCCAGCAGACCTTCTCGGACAGGGAAGAGGGAGACCCAGTACTTC; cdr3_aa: CASRPSRTGKRETQYF
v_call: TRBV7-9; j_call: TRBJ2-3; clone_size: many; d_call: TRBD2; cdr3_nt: TGTGCCAGCAGCTTTGGAGCGGGGGGGACAGATACGCAGTATTTT; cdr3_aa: CASSFGAGGTDTQYF
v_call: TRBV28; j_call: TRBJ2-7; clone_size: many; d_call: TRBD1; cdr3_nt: TGTGCCAGCAGTCTCGGACAGGTTTTCGCCTACGAGCAGTACTTC; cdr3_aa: CASSLGQVFAYEQYF
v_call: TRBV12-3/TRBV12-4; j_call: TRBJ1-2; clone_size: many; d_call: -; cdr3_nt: TGTGCCAGCAGTTGGCAGGAAGGCTACACCTTC; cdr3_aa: CASSWQEGYTF
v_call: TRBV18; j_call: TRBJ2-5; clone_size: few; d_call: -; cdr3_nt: TGTGCCAGCTCACCGATTCAGGGCGAGACCCAGTACTTC; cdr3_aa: CASSPIQGETQYF